This TCR beta chain appears in the sequencing data of a study of cytomegalovirus exposure and HLA in healthy donors. In this sample, this clone turned up once. Its antigen is not identified. CDR1 is SGDLS and CDR2 is YYNGEE in the germline V gene. With 3 bases removed from V and 3 bases from J, the gap between germline ends came to 16 bases. The CDR3 extends over 15 amino acids. Regarding the study as a whole: Information on immune exposure was restricted to one variable (CMV serostatus). Reports indicated that the classifier achieved high specificity and sensitivity in diagnosing cytomegalovirus status. Owing to their indistinguishability, certain V segments, notably TRBV6-2 and TRBV6-3, were excluded. HLA-A and HLA-B allele assignments for most subjects were reportedly predicted accurately using TCR beta sequences.

Primers: 60 Vbeta forward and 13 Jbeta reverse. Only in-frame clones appear in the TCRdb table, and some are missing; sequencing was by immunoSEQ multiplex PCR. The table has about 86,000 clones, around 71% seen once. This receptor was identified in a man in his sixties in good health and CMV-seronegative. The sequenced sample consisted of PBMCs. V and J are TRBV9 and TRBJ2-7; D gene unclear. Here the CDR3 DNA reads TGTGCCAGCAGCGCAGAGGCCGGGTTTAACTACGAGCAGTACTTC. The encoded protein is CASSAEAGFNYEQYF.